These T cell receptor beta chains were read from a single sample in a study of T-cell reconstitution after alpha-beta-depleted transplantation in children. TCRdb reprocessed the PCR reads with MiXCR, giving one entry per CDR3 protein. This sample yields roughly 200,000 distinct CDR3 sequences, of which 9.5% to 13% are seen a single time; approximately 28% belongs to the top ten. The source was PBMCs, collected before TCRalphabeta/CD19-depleted stem cell transplant. The receptor source for this set is a child in the first two years of life with acute myeloid leukemia, due to receive a stem cell transplant. CDR3s include the opening cysteine and the closing phenylalanine or tryptophan. The D gene is left open where the match is weak. Size is stated for part of the rows, as once, few or many counts, or as a class when the clone is expanded.

j_call,d_call,clone_size,cdr3_length,v_call,cdr3_aa,cdr3_nt
TRBJ1-1,.,many,11,TRBV12-3/TRBV12-4,CASYLLGEAFF,TGTGCCAGCTACCTACTCGGTGAAGCTTTCTTT
TRBJ1-6,TRBD1,many,16,TRBV12-3/TRBV12-4,CASTQTGGVYNSPLHF,TGTGCCAGCACCCAGACAGGGGGCGTCTATAATTCACCCCTCCACTTT
TRBJ1-2,.,many,18,TRBV5-1,CASSLVGVGLPGGYGYTF,TGCGCCAGCAGCTTGGTTGGCGTTGGGCTGCCTGGCGGCTATGGCTACACCTTC
TRBJ2-1,.,many,14,TRBV7-8,CASSLKEVYNEQFF,TGTGCCAGCAGCTTAAAGGAGGTTTACAATGAGCAGTTCTTC
TRBJ2-7,.,many,12,TRBV5-6,CASSRRSYEQYF,TGTGCCAGCAGCAGGAGATCCTACGAGCAGTACTTC
TRBJ1-2,.,many,14,TRBV9,CASSVAGGDIGYTF,TGTGCCAGCAGCGTAGCTGGGGGGGATATTGGCTACACCTTC
TRBJ2-7,.,many,16,TRBV6-5,CASSYSTEGGSYEQYF,TGTGCCAGCAGTTACTCGACGGAGGGGGGATCCTACGAGCAGTACTTC
TRBJ2-3,.,many,13,TRBV20-1,CSARGGGGDTQYF,TGCAGTGCTAGAGGTGGCGGAGGAGATACGCAGTATTTT
TRBJ1-6,TRBD1,many,12,TRBV29-1,CSVRTGDSPLHF,TGCAGCGTCCGGACAGGGGATTCACCCCTCCACTTT
TRBJ1-4,.,few,20,TRBV6-2/TRBV6-3,CASSSQRVVGEKGYSRKLFF,TGTGCCAGCAGTTCCCAGAGAGTGGTGGGGGAGAAGGGGTATAGTAGAAAACTGTTTTTT
TRBJ2-3,.,many,18,TRBV20-1,CSAPPPVWDSVTTDTQYF,TGCAGTGCTCCCCCCCCCGTCTGGGACTCTGTAACCACAGATACGCAGTATTTT
TRBJ1-2,.,many,11,TRBV28,CASKSGNGYTF,TGTGCCAGCAAGTCAGGGAATGGCTACACCTTC
TRBJ1-4,.,.,15,TRBV19,CASMGPGESNEKLFF,TGTGCCAGCATGGGTCCCGGGGAAAGTAATGAAAAACTGTTTTTT
TRBJ2-2,.,many,14,TRBV7-2,CASSLGLATGELFF,TGTGCCAGCAGCTTGGGTTTAGCGACCGGGGAGCTGTTTTTT
TRBJ2-2,TRBD1,many,14,TRBV29-1,CSVVSQGATGELFF,TGCAGCGTTGTTTCCCAGGGGGCCACCGGGGAGCTGTTTTTT
TRBJ2-2,TRBD1,few,15,TRBV29-1,CSVEDRTGVGGELFF,TGCAGCGTTGAAGATCGCACAGGGGTCGGCGGGGAGCTGTTTTTT
TRBJ2-2,.,few,16,TRBV12-3/TRBV12-4,CASSSTGLIPTGELFF,TGTGCCAGCAGTTCCACCGGCCTAATCCCGACCGGGGAGCTGTTTTTT
TRBJ2-3,.,.,15,TRBV7-9,CASSLRSGYADTQYF,TGTGCCAGCAGCTTGCGTTCTGGGTATGCAGATACGCAGTATTTT
TRBJ1-1,.,many,15,TRBV6-5,CASSSSASGTAEAFF,TGTGCCAGCAGTTCTTCAGCTTCAGGGACCGCTGAAGCTTTCTTT
TRBJ2-7,.,many,13,TRBV20-1,CSARVAPGYEQYF,TGCAGTGCTAGAGTCGCGCCCGGCTACGAGCAGTACTTC
TRBJ2-3,.,many,17,TRBV12-3/TRBV12-4,CASSFGVLLSSTDTQYF,TGTGCCAGCAGTTTCGGGGTTCTCCTATCCAGCACAGATACGCAGTATTTT
TRBJ2-3,TRBD1,.,14,TRBV28,CASRDRGWTDTQYF,TGTGCCAGCCGGGACAGGGGGTGGACAGATACGCAGTATTTT
TRBJ2-1,TRBD1,many,16,TRBV28,CASSLLGQGTYNEQFF,TGTGCCAGCAGTTTACTGGGACAGGGGACCTACAATGAGCAGTTCTTC
TRBJ2-3,TRBD2,many,15,TRBV6-2/TRBV6-3,CASDLTGLAGDTQYF,TGTGCCAGCGACCTAACTGGACTAGCAGGAGATACGCAGTATTTT
TRBJ2-5,TRBD2,many,15,TRBV20-1,CSARFGTSGEETQYF,TGCAGTGCTAGATTCGGGACTAGCGGTGAAGAGACCCAGTACTTC
TRBJ2-5,.,many,13,TRBV20-1,CSASVRGQETQYF,TGCAGTGCTAGTGTCAGGGGCCAAGAGACCCAGTACTTC
TRBJ2-4,TRBD2,many,13,TRBV29-1,CSVWGGIKNIQYF,TGCAGCGTGTGGGGGGGGATCAAAAACATTCAGTACTTC
TRBJ2-1,.,.,13,TRBV6-2/TRBV6-3,CASGDLFYNEQFF,TGTGCCAGCGGGGACTTATTTTACAATGAGCAGTTCTTC
TRBJ1-1,.,many,15,TRBV28,CASSIPRGAYTEAFF,TGTGCCAGCAGTATCCCCCGAGGGGCTTACACTGAAGCTTTCTTT
TRBJ2-6,.,many,17,TRBV6-5,CASSYGVQGAGANVLTF,TGTGCCAGCAGTTATGGGGTACAGGGAGCGGGGGCCAACGTCCTGACTTTC
TRBJ2-4,.,many,13,TRBV5-1,CASSLPDRNIQYF,TGCGCCAGCAGCCTACCCGACAGAAACATTCAGTACTTC
TRBJ2-7,.,many,13,TRBV20-1,CSARISETYEQYF,TGCAGTGCTAGGATCTCCGAAACCTACGAGCAGTACTTC
TRBJ1-2,.,many,10,TRBV30,CAWDNYGYTF,TGTGCCTGGGACAACTATGGCTACACCTTC